Listed here is a single T cell receptor (beta chain). The antigen is unknown. Germline CDR1 is SQVTM and CDR2 is ANQGSEA. The CDR3 is made up of 21 amino acids. V lost 3 bases and J lost 2; bases outside the gene matches: 25. The protocol was immunoSEQ multiplex PCR, while the TCRdb copy is restricted to in-frame clones and leaves out a portion. This table holds more than 100,000 clones, about nine tenths found once. The sample is drawn from a study of T cell responses to AZD1222 COVID-19 vaccine. Broader study findings: Repertoire sampling happened only post peak T cell response. Increased Spike-specific TCR breadth and depth were observed after two AZD1222 doses. Baseline seropositivity characterized only a handful of AZD1222 recipients. White British ancestry dominated among donors, who included more females, and clonal diversity was possibly underestimated.

This TCR derives from an adult in good health. This sample comprised peripheral blood, obtained on day 0 of AZD1222 vaccination. The chain combines TRBV29-1 with TRBJ1-2, with 9 bases lining up with TRBD1. The CDR3 sequence: CSVDPSEPHSSDRGRNYGYTF. In nucleotides, the CDR3 is TGCAGCGTTGACCCCTCGGAACCCCATAGCAGCGACAGGGGGAGGAACTATGGCTACACCTTC.